What follows are 12 T cell receptor beta chains derived from one specimen sequenced in a study of radiation and T cells in renal cell carcinoma. Time point described: baseline pretreatment blood. Treatment indicated: 15 Gy SBRT to primary tumor, nephrectomy 4 weeks later. Repertoires were generated with immunoSEQ multiplex PCR, while TCRdb's copy carries only in-frame clones and drops some. The table has about 130,000 clones, about 88% seen once. Here the sequenced sample was blood, taken from a patient whose treatment included radiotherapy and nephrectomy. The receptors here all came from a woman between 45 and 60 years old with renal cell carcinoma.

J is TRBJ2-4 and V is TRBV21-1. TRBV21-1 is a pseudogene. The CDR3 loop spans 14 amino acids. Here the CDR3 DNA reads TGTGCCAGCAAATCTTACAAGCCCAAAAACATTCAGTACTTC. Translated, it gives CASKSYKPKNIQYF.

Turning to this clone: Other DNA sequences from this sample encode an identical CDR3 as well. V gene TRBV9 combines with J gene TRBJ2-1; 9 bases are shared with TRBD2. V trimming: 4 bases; J trimming: 5 bases; junction bases outside the gene matches: 7. Germline V gene lookup returns CDR1 SGDLS and CDR2 YYNGEE. The CDR3 extends over 15 amino acids. The CDR3 loop reads CASSPRVAGDNEQFF. CDR3 in DNA: TGTGCCAGCAGCCCCCGTGTAGCGGGGGACAATGAGCAGTTCTTC.

The V gene is TRBV6-1, the J gene TRBJ2-7, with 8 bases identical to TRBD2. Germline V gene sequence: CDR1 MNHNS, CDR2 SASEGT. The J segment lost 4 bases and the V segment lost 5 bases, leaving 4 bases of the junction unmatched. CDR3 length: 13 residues. CDR3 in amino acids: CASSPGGVYEQYF. The CDR3 DNA sequence: TGTGCCAGCAGTCCGGGGGGGGTGTACGAGCAGTACTTC.

The V gene is TRBV7-2, the J gene TRBJ2-3, with 9 bases aligning to TRBD1. The germline V gene encodes CDR1 SGHTA and CDR2 FQGNSA. V was pared by 6 bases and J by 5 bases, with 6 bases of the junction left unmatched. The CDR3 has 14 residues. CDR3 protein: CASRPRQGVDTQYF. In DNA form, the CDR3 reads TGTGCCAGCAGGCCTCGACAGGGGGTAGATACGCAGTATTTT.

The chain recombines TRBV29-1 with TRBJ1-1; a weak D match, TRBD1 (6 bases). The CDR3 contains 12 residues. V was pared by 3 bases and J by 5 bases, with 10 bases between. CDR1 and CDR2 from the germline V gene are SQVTM and ANQGSEA. The chain's CDR3 is CSVERGGTEAFF. In nucleotides, the CDR3 is TGCAGCGTTGAGAGGGGGGGTACTGAAGCTTTCTTT.

The rearrangement links TRBV11-2 to TRBJ2-1; TRBD2 matches 10 bases. The CDR3 length is 14 residues. Germline V gene lookup returns CDR1 SGHAT and CDR2 FQNNGV. Trimming at V came to 7 bases and at J to 6 bases, leaving 6 bases not matched to a gene. CDR3 DNA sequence: TGTGCCAGCAACCCTAGCGGGGGAGGCAATGAGCAGTTCTTC. Its translation: CASNPSGGGNEQFF.

A remark on this clone: One junction end does not reproduce the germline sequence, and a read error may be involved. This chain joins TRBV5-5 and TRBJ1-1; D may be TRBD1 (5 bases). CDR1 SGHKS and CDR2 YYEKEE come from the germline V gene (reference sequence). The CDR3 is 14 residues long. Written as DNA, the CDR3 is TGCGCCAGCAGTCCAGACAGCCTGAACACTGAAGCTTTCTTT. It encodes CASSPDSLNTEAFF.

This clone was seen once. V and J are TRBV6-6 and TRBJ1-1, with D hard to call. There are 14 residues in the CDR3. Per the germline V gene, CDR1 is MNHNY and CDR2 is SVGAGI (reference sequence). The V and J ends lost 0 bases and 5 bases respectively, with 10 bases between them. CDR3 sequence (DNA): TGTGCCAGCAGTTACTCCTGGACGGCTACTGAAGCTTTCTTT. It yields the protein CASSYSWTATEAFF.

The chain joins TRBV19 to TRBJ2-7; D is unclear. Germline assignment: CDR1 LNHDA and CDR2 SQIVND (reference sequence). The V gene lost 3 bases and the J gene lost 4 bases, with 10 bases spanning the gap. The CDR3 sequence is 13 residues long. Here the CDR3 reads CASSIGRRYEQYF. The CDR3 DNA follows: TGTGCCAGTAGTATCGGTCGCCGATACGAGCAGTACTTC.

The chain couples TRBV6-1 to TRBJ1-4; 9 bases map to TRBD1. The CDR3 runs 15 residues. Germline V gene data show CDR1 as MNHNS and CDR2 as SASEGT. The V gene end was trimmed by 6 bases and the J gene end by 8 bases; junction bases not matched to a gene: 10. Here the CDR3 DNA reads TGTGCCAGCAGGGCCGGGACAGGGAAACTAGAAAAACTGTTTTTT. Translating gives CASRAGTGKLEKLFF.

In nucleotides, the CDR3 is TGTGCCAGCAGCTTATGGGCGATAGGCTCCTACAATGAGCAGTTCTTC. Residues: CASSLWAIGSYNEQFF. The V gene is TRBV7-9, the J gene TRBJ2-1, with unresolved D. This CDR3 region has 16 residues. V shed 2 bases and J shed 0 bases, with 11 bases lying between them. The germline CDR1 and CDR2 sequences are SEHNR and FQNEAQ (reference sequence).

V and J are TRBV4-3 and TRBJ2-7; D is unclear. The length of the CDR3 is 15 residues. Germline lookup yields CDR1 LGHNA and CDR2 YSLEER. V was pared by 0 bases and J by 3 bases, with 12 bases between. CDR3 in DNA: TGCGCCAGCAGCCAAGATCTTATGGGGTTCTACGAGCAGTACTTC. Protein: CASSQDLMGFYEQYF.